These T cell receptor beta chains were read from a single sample in a study of blood T cells in healthy people across ages. TCRdb re-called the 5' RACE reads through MiXCR, storing one row per CDR3 protein. The sample lists roughly 1,500,000 distinct CDR3 sequences; roughly 30% were seen once. The sequenced sample consisted of blood. The receptors derive from a woman aged 30 to 39 in good health. The CDR3 runs from the conserved cysteine through the conserved F or W. Fields, in order: CDR3 DNA, CDR3 protein, D gene, V gene, J gene, clone size. A D gene is named only where the DNA matches it firmly. For some rows the clone size is stated as once, few or many, or as a class when expanded; others skip it.

TGCGCCAGCAGCCAAGAGCGGGCGGTCATTTGCAATGAGCAGTTCTTC,CASSQERAVICNEQFF,NA,TRBV4-1,TRBJ2-1,NA
TGCGCCAGCAGCTTGGGCGGCAGGGAGGCGGACACCTTC,CASSLGGREADTF,NA,TRBV5-1,TRBJ1-2,NA
TGTGCCAGCAGCGCGTCTACGGGACTACTCTTCTACGAGCAGTACTTC,CASSASTGLLFYEQYF,TRBD2,TRBV11-2,TRBJ2-7,few
TGCGCCAACAGCTCCGGGACACACAACTATGGCTACACCTTC,CANSSGTHNYGYTF,NA,TRBV5-1,TRBJ1-2,NA
TGTGCCAGCAGGGTGGGCTCCAGGACTGAAAAACTGTTTTTT,CASRVGSRTEKLFF,NA,TRBV27,TRBJ1-4,NA
TGTGCCAGCAGCACCATAGTAGGGTTTACAGATACGCAGTATTTT,CASSTIVGFTDTQYF,NA,TRBV6-2/TRBV6-3,TRBJ2-3,NA
TGCGCCAGCAGCGCCGGGACTAACTACGAGCAGTACTTC,CASSAGTNYEQYF,TRBD2,TRBV5-1,TRBJ2-7,many
TGCGCCAGCAGCTTAAATGGGGAGTCTGGAAACACCATATATTTT,CASSLNGESGNTIYF,NA,TRBV5-1,TRBJ1-3,NA
TGCAGTGCTAGAGATGATTTAGCGGGGGGGGCAGAGACCCAGTACTTC,CSARDDLAGGAETQYF,TRBD2,TRBV20-1,TRBJ2-5,NA
TGCGCCAGCAGGAGTTGGGGTTCGGGGTACGAGCAGTACTTC,CASRSWGSGYEQYF,NA,TRBV5-1,TRBJ2-7,few
TGTGCCAGCAGTTACCCGAGGCGGCGGGACAGGCTCCTCCCGTCTTCAGATACGCAGTATTTT,CASSYPRRRDRLLPSSDTQYF,TRBD1,TRBV6-5,TRBJ2-3,once
TGCGCCAGCAGCCAAGCCCGGGAGCTGTTTTTT,CASSQARELFF,NA,TRBV4-1,TRBJ2-2,NA
TGTGCCAGCACCTCAGGGGGCCCGAACACTGAAGCTTTCTTT,CASTSGGPNTEAFF,TRBD1,TRBV9,TRBJ1-1,NA
TGCAGTGCTAGCCTCGGACTAGCGGGAGGGCCAATGGGAGAGACCCAGTACTTC,CSASLGLAGGPMGETQYF,TRBD2,TRBV20-1,TRBJ2-5,few
TGTGCCAGCAGTACTAGCGGGAGGTGGGACAATGAGCAGTTCTTC,CASSTSGRWDNEQFF,TRBD2,TRBV6-5,TRBJ2-1,few
TGTGCCAGCAGACCCCCTGGCGGTGCGAGCACAGATACGCAGTATTTT,CASRPPGGASTDTQYF,NA,TRBV28,TRBJ2-3,few